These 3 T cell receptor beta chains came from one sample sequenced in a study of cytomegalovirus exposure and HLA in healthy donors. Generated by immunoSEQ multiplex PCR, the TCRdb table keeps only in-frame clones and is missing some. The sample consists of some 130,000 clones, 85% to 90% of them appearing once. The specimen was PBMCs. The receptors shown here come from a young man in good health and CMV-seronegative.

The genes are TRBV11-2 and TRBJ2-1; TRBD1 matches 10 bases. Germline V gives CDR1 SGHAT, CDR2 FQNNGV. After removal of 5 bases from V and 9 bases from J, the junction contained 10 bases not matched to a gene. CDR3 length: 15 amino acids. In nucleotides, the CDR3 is TGTGCCAGCAGCGAGCCCGGGACAGGGGATCTTGAGCAGTTCTTC. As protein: CASSEPGTGDLEQFF.

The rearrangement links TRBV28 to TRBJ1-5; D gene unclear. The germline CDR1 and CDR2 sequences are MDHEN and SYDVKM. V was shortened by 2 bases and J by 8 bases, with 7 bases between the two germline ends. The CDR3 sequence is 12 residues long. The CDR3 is CASSLVAEPQHF. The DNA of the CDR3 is TGTGCCAGCAGTTTAGTGGCTGAGCCCCAGCATTTT.

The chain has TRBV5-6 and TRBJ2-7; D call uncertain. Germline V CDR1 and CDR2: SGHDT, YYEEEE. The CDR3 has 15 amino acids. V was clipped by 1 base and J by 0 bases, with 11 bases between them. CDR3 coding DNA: TGTGCCAGCAGCTTGCGGTTATCCATCTCCTACGAGCAGTACTTC. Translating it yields CASSLRLSISYEQYF.